The rows below give T cell receptor beta chains drawn from one sample of a study of tumor-infiltrating lymphocytes in primary liver carcinoma. TCRdb ran MiXCR on the multiplex PCR reads and lists one entry per CDR3 protein. The sample records about 29,000 distinct CDR3 sequences, about 82% being singletons. The sequencing input was liver tumor tissue from sampling region 5. The receptors were gathered from a man in his forties with primary liver carcinoma and hepatitis B virus infection. The CDR3 runs from the conserved cysteine through the conserved F or W. The D gene is left open where the match is weak. Clone size is given for some rows only: seen once, a few or many times, or a class if the clone is expanded.

length | J | V | size | D | CDR3 | DNA
15 | TRBJ2-7 | TRBV11-2 | - | - | CTSSLVSGISGEQYF | TGTACAAGCAGCTTAGTGTCCGGGATCTCTGGCGAGCAGTACTTC
17 | TRBJ1-2 | TRBV6-2/TRBV6-3 | - | - | CASSNGAGLTAPYGYTF | TGTGCCAGTAGTAACGGAGCGGGACTGACAGCTCCCTATGGCTACACCTTC
15 | TRBJ2-1 | TRBV11-2 | - | TRBD2 | CASCPQREELGEQFF | TGTGCTAGCTGCCCCCAGCGGGAGGAATTGGGTGAGCAGTTCTTC
16 | TRBJ2-3 | TRBV4-2 | - | TRBD2 | CASSQELAPRTDAQYF | TGTGCAAGCAGCCAAGAACTAGCGCCACGCACAGATGCGCAGTATTTT
13 | TRBJ1-3 | TRBV4-3 | - | - | CARNHDRGNTIYF | TGCGCCAGAAACCATGACAGGGGAAACACCATATATTTT
13 | TRBJ1-1 | TRBV3-1 | - | - | CASNQGERTEAFF | TGTGCCAGCAACCAAGGAGAGAGGACTGAAGCTTTCTTT
14 | TRBJ1-4 | TRBV6-5 | - | - | CASSENGAEEKLFF | TGTGCCAGCAGTGAAAATGGGGCCGAGGAGAAACTGTTTTTT
16 | TRBJ2-2 | TRBV4-3 | large | - | CASSQNPEGNPGELFF | TGCGCCAGCAGCCAAAACCCAGAAGGAAACCCCGGGGAGCTGTTTTTT
14 | TRBJ1-1 | TRBV7-9 | many | - | CASSLGLLNTEAFF | TGTGCCAGCAGCTTAGGACTCTTGAACACTGAAGCTTTCTTT
20 | TRBJ2-1 | TRBV12-3/TRBV12-4 | - | TRBD2 | CASSSALGIAGGPDANEQFF | TGTGCCAGCAGTTCAGCGCTCGGAATAGCGGGAGGGCCGGATGCAAATGAGCAGTTCTTC
14 | TRBJ2-5 | TRBV11-2 | once | - | CACSLSSGQETQYF | TGTGCCTGCAGCCTAAGCAGCGGACAAGAGACCCAGTATTTC
13 | TRBJ1-4 | TRBV5-6 | - | - | CASAGPESEKLFF | TGTGCCAGCGCGGGACCGGAGAGTGAAAAACTGTTTTTT
13 | TRBJ1-5 | TRBV28 | many | - | CASCWVAGQPQHF | TGTGCCTCCTGTTGGGTGGCCGGTCAGCCCCAGCATTTT
18 | TRBJ2-7 | TRBV7-9 | - | TRBD2 | CASSGGTSGNQHPYEQYF | TGTGCCAGTAGCGGCGGGACTAGCGGGAACCAGCATCCCTACGAGCAGTACTTC
14 | TRBJ2-5 | TRBV11-1 | once | - | CASSINPGQEIQYF | TGCGCCAGCAGCATTAACCCGGGGCAGGAGATCCAGTACTTC
15 | TRBJ2-7 | TRBV11-2 | - | - | CASSLNPSQSYKQYF | TGTGCCAGCAGCCTAAATCCGAGTCAGTCCTACAAGCAGTATTTC
18 | TRBJ2-3 | TRBV4-3 | - | TRBD2 | CASSRQPLGGTSTDTQYF | TGCGCCAGCAGCCGGCAGCCCCTTGGCGGGACTAGTACAGATACGCAGTATTTT
15 | TRBJ2-1 | TRBV6-1 | - | - | CTSSELSNGSDEQFF | TGTACCAGCAGTGAACTCTCTAACGGGAGTGATGAGCAGTTCTTC
15 | TRBJ2-1 | TRBV5-1 | - | TRBD2 | CTSSFGNSGYNEQFF | TGCACCAGCAGTTTTGGCAATAGCGGGTACAATGAGCAGTTCTTC
14 | TRBJ1-5 | TRBV12-3/TRBV12-4 | - | TRBD1 | CTSNRTGSNQPQHF | TGTACCAGCAATAGGACAGGGAGCAATCAGCCCCAGCATTTT
18 | TRBJ2-7 | TRBV7-9 | - | TRBD2 | CASGDGTSGNQRPYEQYF | TGTGCAAGCGGCGACGGGACTAGCGGGAACCAGCGTCCCTACGAGCAGTACTTC
14 | TRBJ2-3 | TRBV5-1 | - | TRBD1 | CANSFAGGTDTQYF | TGCGCCAACAGCTTCGCAGGGGGCACCGATACGCAGTATTTT
13 | TRBJ2-7 | TRBV4-1 | - | TRBD2 | CATSLAGIGEQYF | TGCGCCACCAGCCTAGCGGGAATAGGCGAGCAGTACTTC
11 | TRBJ2-1 | TRBV29-1 | - | - | CSPRSYNEQFF | TGCAGCCCCCGGTCGTACAATGAGCAGTTCTTC
15 | TRBJ2-5 | TRBV13 | many | TRBD2 | CASSREREGRETQYF | TGTGCCAGCAGCCGAGAGCGGGAGGGTAGGGAGACCCAGTACTTC
15 | TRBJ1-1 | TRBV6-5 | - | - | CDSSYSRQRDTEAFF | TGTGACAGCAGTTACTCGAGGCAGAGAGACACTGAAGCTTTCTTT
13 | TRBJ2-1 | TRBV4-1 | - | - | CASIPEVRAEQFF | TGCGCCAGCATCCCAGAAGTCCGAGCTGAGCAGTTCTTC
15 | TRBJ2-6 | TRBV18 | - | - | CVSSPEISGANVLTF | TGTGTCAGCTCACCGGAGATATCTGGGGCCAACGTCCTGACTTTC
15 | TRBJ1-1 | TRBV6-5 | many | - | CASSYSWAGNTEASF | TGTGCCAGCAGTTACTCGTGGGCAGGGAACACTGAAGCTTCCTTT
13 | TRBJ2-2 | TRBV11-2 | once | - | CDSSSTDTGELLF | TGTGACAGCAGCTCGACGGACACCGGGGAGCTGCTTTTT
16 | TRBJ2-2 | TRBV10-2 | - | - | CASRPPLLSNTGELLF | TGCGCCAGCAGGCCCCCACTTCTCTCGAACACCGGGGAGTTGTTATTT